Shown below are 9 T cell receptor beta chains from a single sample sequenced in a study of T cells after yellow fever vaccination. TCRdb independently ran MiXCR on the 5' RACE reads; one entry per CDR3 protein. The sample includes some 390,000 distinct CDR3 sequences, approximately 6% of them seen just once. This material consisted of PBMCs, taken 5 days after the yellow fever booster vaccination. These receptors were obtained from a man under 40 who received the YFV17D yellow fever vaccine.

This clonotype appeared a few times. V and J are TRBV15 and TRBJ1-5; possibly TRBD1 for D (5 bases). The CDR3 runs to 16 residues. Germline CDR1 reads LNHNV; CDR2 reads YYDKDF (reference sequence). Trimming removed 2 bases from V and 4 bases from J, with 15 bases in between. CDR3 DNA sequence: TGTGCCACCAGCAGACAGGGTGTGAAGGGAAATCAGCCCCAGCATTTT. Its protein is CATSRQGVKGNQPQHF.

This clonotype was counted a few times. The rearrangement joins TRBV29-1 to TRBJ1-2; possibly TRBD1 for D (5 bases). Germline V gene data show CDR1 as SQVTM and CDR2 as ANQGSEA. This CDR3 spans 16 amino acids. The V and J ends lost 3 bases and 4 bases respectively, with 21 bases between them. The CDR3 coding sequence is TGCAGCGTTGATTTCGCGGGTAGGGGTAAATTCTATGGCTACACCTTC. This sequence encodes CSVDFAGRGKFYGYTF.

This clonotype was seen many times. The CDR3 DNA sequence: TGTGCCTGGAGTGTAGGTTTAATTGGACATGAGCAGTTCTTC. It encodes CAWSVGLIGHEQFF. The rearrangement links TRBV30 to TRBJ2-1; D ambiguous. Germline V lookup: CDR1 GTSNPN, CDR2 SVGIG (reference sequence). The V end lost 0 bases, the J end lost 8 bases, and 14 bases lay between the germline ends. The CDR3 contains 14 residues.

J is TRBJ2-5 and V is TRBV12-3 or TRBV12-4, with D tentatively TRBD1 (6 bases). Between the trimmed V and J ends, which lost 9 bases and 7 bases, there was a span of 18 bases. The CDR3 sequence is 13 residues long. The CDR3: CASGRQLGGTQYF. As DNA, the CDR3 is TGTGCCAGTGGGAGACAGTTAGGGGGGACCCAGTACTTC.

This clonotype was detected many times. The junction does not match germline at one end; this may be a read error. This chain joins TRBV18 and TRBJ1-2; 7 positions match TRBD1. Per germline, CDR1 KGHSH and CDR2 LQKENI. The CDR3 extends over 13 amino acids. CDR3 nucleotides: TGCGCCAGCAGCTTGGGGACAGACTATGGCTACACCTTC. The encoded protein is CASSLGTDYGYTF.

This clonotype was seen ten or more times. The J gene is TRBJ2-7, the V gene TRBV29-1, with 9 bases that match TRBD2. The CDR3 has 14 residues. Germline V CDR1 and CDR2: SQVTM, ANQGSEA. V gave up 5 bases and J gave up 5 bases; unmatched junction bases: 10. The CDR3 loop reads CSVSGASGMDEQYF. Here the CDR3 DNA reads TGCAGCGTTTCTGGAGCTAGCGGGATGGACGAGCAGTACTTC.

This clonotype was recorded at least ten times. The CDR3 spells CASSLSLSSLTYEQYF. DNA of the CDR3: TGTGCCAGCAGTTTATCGCTCTCTAGCTTAACCTACGAGCAGTACTTC. The chain uses TRBV27 and TRBJ2-7; tentatively, D is TRBD2 (5 bases). Germline loops: CDR1 MNHEY, CDR2 SMNVEV (reference sequence). Trimming pared 0 bases from V and 2 bases from J, leaving 14 bases between. CDR3 length: 16 residues.

The gene calls are TRBV5-6 and TRBJ2-1, with 7 nucleotides matching TRBD1. Germline V lookup: CDR1 SGHDT, CDR2 YYEEEE. V lost 0 bases, J lost 8 bases, and 5 bases stayed unmatched. The CDR3 consists of 14 residues. CDR3 loop: CASSLGTGIHEQFF. DNA of the CDR3: TGTGCCAGCAGCTTGGGGACAGGCATCCATGAGCAGTTCTTC.

This clonotype was found many times. DNA for the CDR3: TGCAGCGTTGAAGGCAGTCTAAGGGAGACCCAGTACTTC. Its translation is CSVEGSLRETQYF. The V and J genes are TRBV29-1 and TRBJ2-5; unclear D gene. V was pared by 1 base and J by 5 bases, with 11 bases between. The germline CDR1 and CDR2 sequences are SQVTM and ANQGSEA. The CDR3 consists of 13 residues.